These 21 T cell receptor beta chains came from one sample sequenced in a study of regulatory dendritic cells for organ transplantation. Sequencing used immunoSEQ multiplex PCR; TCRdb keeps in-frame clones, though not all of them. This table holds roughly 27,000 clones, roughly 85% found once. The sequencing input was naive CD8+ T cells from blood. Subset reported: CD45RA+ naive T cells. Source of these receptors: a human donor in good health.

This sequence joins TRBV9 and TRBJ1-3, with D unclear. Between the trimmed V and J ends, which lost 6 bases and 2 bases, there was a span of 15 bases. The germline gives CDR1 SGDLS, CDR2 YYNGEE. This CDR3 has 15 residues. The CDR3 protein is CASTPLPGAGNTIYF. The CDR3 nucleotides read TGTGCCAGCACTCCCCTTCCGGGTGCTGGAAACACCATATATTTT. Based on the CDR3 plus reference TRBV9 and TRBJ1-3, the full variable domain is DSGVTQTPKHLITATGQRVTLRCSPRSGDLSVYWYQQSLDQGLQFLIQYYNGEERAKGNILERFSAQQFPDLHSELNLSSLELGDSALYFCASTPLPGAGNTIYFGEGSWLTVV.

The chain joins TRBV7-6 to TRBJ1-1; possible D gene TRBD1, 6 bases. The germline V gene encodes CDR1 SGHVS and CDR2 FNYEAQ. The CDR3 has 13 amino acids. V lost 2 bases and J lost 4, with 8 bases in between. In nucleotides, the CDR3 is TGTGCCAGCAGCTTAAGGGGGAGCACTGAAGCTTTCTTT. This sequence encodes CASSLRGSTEAFF.

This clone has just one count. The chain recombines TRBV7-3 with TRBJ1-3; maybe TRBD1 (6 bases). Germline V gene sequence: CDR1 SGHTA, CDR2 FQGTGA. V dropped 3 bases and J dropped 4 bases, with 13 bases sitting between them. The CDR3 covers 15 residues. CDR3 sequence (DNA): TGTGCCAGCAGCTTGGGTCCAGGGGAAGGAAACACCATATATTTT. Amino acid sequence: CASSLGPGEGNTIYF.

CDR3 DNA sequence: TGTGCCAGCCCGGGGGAGCGGGGGCCCTACAATGAGCAGTTCTTC. Amino acid sequence: CASPGERGPYNEQFF. The genes are TRBV18 and TRBJ2-1; TRBD2 aligns across 8 bases. Germline V gene lookup returns CDR1 KGHSH and CDR2 LQKENI. V was pared by 8 bases and J by 2 bases, with 8 bases of the junction left unmatched. The CDR3 covers 15 residues.

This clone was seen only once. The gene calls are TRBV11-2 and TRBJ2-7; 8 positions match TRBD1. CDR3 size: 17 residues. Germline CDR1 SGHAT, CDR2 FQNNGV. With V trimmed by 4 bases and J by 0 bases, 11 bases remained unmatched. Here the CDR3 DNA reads TGTGCCAGCAGCTCAGAGCCCGGACAGGGAAGCTCCTACGAGCAGTACTTC. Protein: CASSSEPGQGSSYEQYF.

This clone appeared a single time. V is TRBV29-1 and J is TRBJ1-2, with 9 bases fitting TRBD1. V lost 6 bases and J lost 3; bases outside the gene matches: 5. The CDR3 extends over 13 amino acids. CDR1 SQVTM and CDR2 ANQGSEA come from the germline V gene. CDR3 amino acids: CSVRTGEDYGYTF. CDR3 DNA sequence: TGCAGCGTCCGGACAGGGGAGGACTATGGCTACACCTTC.

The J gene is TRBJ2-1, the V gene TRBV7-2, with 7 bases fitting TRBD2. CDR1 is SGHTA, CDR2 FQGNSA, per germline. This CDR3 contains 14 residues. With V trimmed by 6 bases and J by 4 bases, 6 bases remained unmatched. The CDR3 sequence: CASRPRGGYNEQFF. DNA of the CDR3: TGTGCCAGCAGACCCCGGGGAGGGTACAATGAGCAGTTCTTC.

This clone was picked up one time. The CDR3 DNA sequence: TGTGCCAGCAGCATAACCCGGGGGTCGGCAAATGAGCAGTTCTTC. Its translation: CASSITRGSANEQFF. V usage is TRBV7-9 and J usage is TRBJ2-1, with D possibly matching TRBD2 (6 bases). V shed 5 bases and J shed 7 bases, with 18 bases lying between them. Germline lookup yields CDR1 SEHNR and CDR2 FQNEAQ (reference sequence). CDR3 length equals 15 residues.

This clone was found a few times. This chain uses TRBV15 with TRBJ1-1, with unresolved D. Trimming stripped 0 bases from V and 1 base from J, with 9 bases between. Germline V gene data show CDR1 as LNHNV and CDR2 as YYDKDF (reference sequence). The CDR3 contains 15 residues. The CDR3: CATSRDTRGNTEAFF. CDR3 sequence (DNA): TGTGCCACCAGCAGAGACACGAGAGGGAACACTGAAGCTTTCTTT.

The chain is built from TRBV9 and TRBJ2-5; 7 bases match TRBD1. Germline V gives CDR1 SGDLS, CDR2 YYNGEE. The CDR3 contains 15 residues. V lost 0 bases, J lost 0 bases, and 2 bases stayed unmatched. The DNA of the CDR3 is TGTGCCAGCAGCGTAGAGGGGGCGTACCAAGAGACCCAGTACTTC. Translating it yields CASSVEGAYQETQYF.

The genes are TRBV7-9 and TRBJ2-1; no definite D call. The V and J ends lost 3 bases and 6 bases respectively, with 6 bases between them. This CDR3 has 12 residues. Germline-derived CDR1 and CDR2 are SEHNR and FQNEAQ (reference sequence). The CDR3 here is CASSFKFNEQFF. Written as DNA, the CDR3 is TGTGCCAGCAGCTTCAAATTCAATGAGCAGTTCTTC.

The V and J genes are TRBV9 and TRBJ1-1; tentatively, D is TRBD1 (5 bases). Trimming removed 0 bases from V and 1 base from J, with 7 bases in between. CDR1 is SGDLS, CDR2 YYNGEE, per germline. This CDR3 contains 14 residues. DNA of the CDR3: TGTGCCAGCAGCGTAGCGGGGGGGAACACTGAAGCTTTCTTT. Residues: CASSVAGGNTEAFF.

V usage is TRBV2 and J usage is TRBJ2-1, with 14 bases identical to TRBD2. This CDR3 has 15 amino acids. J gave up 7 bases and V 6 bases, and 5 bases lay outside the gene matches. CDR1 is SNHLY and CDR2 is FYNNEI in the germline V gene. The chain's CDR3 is CASSLTSGGGNEQFF. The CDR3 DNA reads TGTGCCAGCAGCTTGACTAGCGGGGGGGGAAATGAGCAGTTCTTC.

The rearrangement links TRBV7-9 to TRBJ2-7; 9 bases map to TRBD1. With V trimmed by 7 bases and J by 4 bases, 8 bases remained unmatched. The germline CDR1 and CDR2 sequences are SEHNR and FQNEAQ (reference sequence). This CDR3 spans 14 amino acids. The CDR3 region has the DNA TGTGCCAGCACCCCCGGGGACAGGGAATACGAGCAGTACTTC. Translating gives CASTPGDREYEQYF.

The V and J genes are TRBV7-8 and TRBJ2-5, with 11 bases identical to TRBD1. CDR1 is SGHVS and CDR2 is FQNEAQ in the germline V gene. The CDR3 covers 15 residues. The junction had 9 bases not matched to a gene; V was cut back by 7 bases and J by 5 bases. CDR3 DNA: TGTGCCAGCATCCGGACAGGGGGCTCAAGGGAGACCCAGTACTTC. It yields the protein CASIRTGGSRETQYF.

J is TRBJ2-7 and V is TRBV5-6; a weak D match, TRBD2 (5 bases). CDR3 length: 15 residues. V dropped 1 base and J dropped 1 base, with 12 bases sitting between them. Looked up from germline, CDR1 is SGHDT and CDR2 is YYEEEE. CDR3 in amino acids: CASSLRREISYEQYF. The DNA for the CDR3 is TGTGCCAGCAGCTTGCGACGGGAAATATCCTACGAGCAGTACTTC.

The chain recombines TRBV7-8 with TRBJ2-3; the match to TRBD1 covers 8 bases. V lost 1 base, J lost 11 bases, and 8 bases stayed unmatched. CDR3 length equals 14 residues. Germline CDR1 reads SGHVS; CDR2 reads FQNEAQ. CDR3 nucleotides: TGTGCCAGCAGCTTAGGGACAGGGTCGTGGGGGCAGTATTTT. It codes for CASSLGTGSWGQYF.

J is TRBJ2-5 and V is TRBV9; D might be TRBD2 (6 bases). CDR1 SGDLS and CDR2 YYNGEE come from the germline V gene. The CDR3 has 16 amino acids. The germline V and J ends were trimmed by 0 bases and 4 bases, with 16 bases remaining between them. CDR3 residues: CASSVEGGEGLETQYF. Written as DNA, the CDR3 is TGTGCCAGCAGCGTAGAAGGAGGGGAAGGACTAGAGACCCAGTACTTC.

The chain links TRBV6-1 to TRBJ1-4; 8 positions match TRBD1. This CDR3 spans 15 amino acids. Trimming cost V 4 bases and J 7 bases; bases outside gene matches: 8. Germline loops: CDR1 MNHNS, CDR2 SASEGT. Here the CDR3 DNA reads TGTGCCAGCAGTGGTGACAGGGGAGAGGGTGAAAAACTGTTTTTT. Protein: CASSGDRGEGEKLFF.

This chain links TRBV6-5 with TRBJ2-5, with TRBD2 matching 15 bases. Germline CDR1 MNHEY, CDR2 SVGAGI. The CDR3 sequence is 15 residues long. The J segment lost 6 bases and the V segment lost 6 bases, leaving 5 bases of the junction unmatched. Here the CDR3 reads CASRRTSGGVQTQYF. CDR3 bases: TGTGCCAGCAGACGGACTAGCGGGGGGGTGCAGACCCAGTACTTC.

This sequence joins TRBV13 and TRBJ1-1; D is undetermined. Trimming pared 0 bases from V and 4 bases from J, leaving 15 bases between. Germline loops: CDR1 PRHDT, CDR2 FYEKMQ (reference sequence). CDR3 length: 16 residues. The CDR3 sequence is CASSLGVHGRGTEAFF. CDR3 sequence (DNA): TGTGCCAGCAGCTTAGGGGTTCATGGGCGGGGCACTGAAGCTTTCTTT.